Only one count was recorded for the clone carrying this T cell receptor (beta chain). These data are taken from a study of blood T cell repertoires in COVID-19. About the study: The United States, Italy and Spain supplied acute and convalescent COVID-19 samples.

The V gene's germline CDR1 is SGHVS and CDR2 FQNEAQ. Trimming took 3 bases from V and 4 from J, leaving 16 bases between them. The CDR3 runs to 16 residues. Measured with immunoSEQ multiplex PCR; TCRdb has only the in-frame clones, and not every one. Found here are roughly 140,000 clones, about 88% of them singletons; the top ten hold under 2.5%. The specimen sequenced was peripheral blood. The V and J genes are TRBV7-8 and TRBJ1-5; TRBD1 might be the D (6 bases). The receptor comes from a woman in her 70s with acute or convalescent COVID-19. In DNA, the CDR3 is TGTGCCAGCAGCTTTCTTGCAGGGGCTGGGAATCAGCCCCAGCATTTT. Translation gives CASSFLAGAGNQPQHF.